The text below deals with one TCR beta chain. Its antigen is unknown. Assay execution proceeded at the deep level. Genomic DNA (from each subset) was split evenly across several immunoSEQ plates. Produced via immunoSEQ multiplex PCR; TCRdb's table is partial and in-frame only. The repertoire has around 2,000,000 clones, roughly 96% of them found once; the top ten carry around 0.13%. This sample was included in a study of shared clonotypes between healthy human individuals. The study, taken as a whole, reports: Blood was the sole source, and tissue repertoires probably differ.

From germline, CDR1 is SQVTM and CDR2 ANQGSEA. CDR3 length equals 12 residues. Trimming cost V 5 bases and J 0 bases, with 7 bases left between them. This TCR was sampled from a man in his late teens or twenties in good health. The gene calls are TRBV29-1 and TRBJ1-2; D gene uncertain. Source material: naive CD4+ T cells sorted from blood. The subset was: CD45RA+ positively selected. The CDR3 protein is CSVQSPNYGYTF. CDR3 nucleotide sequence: TGCAGCGTTCAAAGTCCTAACTATGGCTACACCTTC.